Below, 30 T cell receptor beta chains from the same sample are listed, as sequenced in a study of technical replicates of blood from a handful of donors. Assay: immunoSEQ multiplex PCR; the TCRdb copy retains only in-frame clones and omits some. The sample shows approximately 41,000 clones, over 95% of them seen only once. The sequencing input was T cells isolated from PBMCs. The receptor set was obtained from a human donor in good health.

This rearrangement joins TRBV10-3 to TRBJ1-3, with D perhaps matching TRBD1 (5 bases). The CDR3 extends over 15 amino acids. Germline CDR1 is ENHRY and CDR2 is SYGVKD. The ends were cut back, 6 bases at V and 0 bases at J, with 12 bases in the middle. The CDR3 DNA reads TGTGCCATCAGGACCGGCCAGGGCTCTGGAAACACCATATATTTT. Translation: CAIRTGQGSGNTIYF.

In its sample, this clone was seen once. This chain joins TRBV5-1 and TRBJ2-7; 8 nucleotides line up with TRBD1. The V segment lost 0 bases and the J segment 1 base; nucleotides outside the gene matches: 6. Germline V CDR1 and CDR2: SGHRS, YFSETQ. The CDR3 totals 16 residues. The CDR3 DNA is TGCGCCAGCAGCTTGGATAGGACAGGGCTATCCTACGAGCAGTACTTC. Translation: CASSLDRTGLSYEQYF.

This chain links TRBV6-6 with TRBJ2-7; the D gene is possibly TRBD2 (5 bases). The CDR3 consists of 13 residues. V was trimmed by 2 bases and J by 7 bases, leaving 12 bases between them. Germline CDR1 and CDR2: MNHNY and SVGAGI (reference sequence). CDR3 DNA: TGTGCCAGCAGTTACGAGGGTTTAGGGGAGCAGTACTTC. Translation gives CASSYEGLGEQYF.

CDR3 sequence (DNA): TGTGCCAGCAGTCTGGACAAGAACACTGAAGCTTTCTTT. Amino acid sequence: CASSLDKNTEAFF. This sequence joins TRBV6-6 and TRBJ1-1; tentatively, D is TRBD1 (5 bases). V was shortened by 5 bases and J by 1 base, with 8 bases between the two germline ends. The germline V gene has CDR1 MNHNY and CDR2 SVGAGI (reference sequence). The CDR3 sequence is 13 residues long.

The chain combines TRBV5-4 with TRBJ2-7; 7 bases are shared with TRBD2. Unmatched junction bases numbered 8, after V lost 0 bases and J lost 5 bases. Germline lookup yields CDR1 SGHNT and CDR2 YYREEE (reference sequence). The CDR3 runs to 15 residues. The CDR3 region is CASSLVWGGDHEQYF. CDR3 DNA: TGTGCCAGCAGCTTGGTTTGGGGGGGGGATCACGAGCAGTACTTC.

This clone was counted once. The V call is TRBV11-2, the J call TRBJ2-7; TRBD2 matches 9 bases. Germline CDR1 is SGHAT and CDR2 is FQNNGV. With 1 base clipped from V and 5 bases from J, the junction kept 6 bases outside the gene matches. The CDR3 has 15 residues. DNA of the CDR3: TGTGCCAGCAGCTTAGGGCGGGAGGGCAGCGACGAGCAGTACTTC. It encodes CASSLGREGSDEQYF.

The rearrangement links TRBV2 to TRBJ1-1; D unclear. CDR3 length equals 15 residues. V dropped 0 bases and J dropped 1 base, with 9 bases sitting between them. Germline V gene data show CDR1 as SNHLY and CDR2 as FYNNEI. The CDR3 bases are TGTGCCAGCAGTGAAGCGAGGTTGGGGAACACTGAAGCTTTCTTT. This translates into CASSEARLGNTEAFF.

The chain is built from TRBV4-3 and TRBJ2-5; possibly TRBD2 for D (5 bases). There are 14 residues in the CDR3. The germline V gene has CDR1 LGHNA and CDR2 YSLEER. The V end lost 1 base, the J end lost 7 bases, and 13 bases lay between the germline ends. The chain's CDR3 is CASSQGAALGTQYF. CDR3 bases: TGCGCCAGCAGCCAAGGAGCGGCCCTAGGGACCCAGTACTTC.

V gene TRBV6-1 combines with J gene TRBJ2-1; 12 nucleotides align to TRBD2. Losses at the gene ends were 4 bases for V and 10 bases for J; bases not matched to a gene: 5. Looked up from germline, CDR1 is MNHNS and CDR2 is SASEGT. CDR3 length: 14 residues. The CDR3 DNA reads as TGTGCCAGCAGTGCAGGACTAGCGGGACTCGAGCAGTTCTTC. It specifies CASSAGLAGLEQFF.

The chain couples TRBV30 to TRBJ2-5, with TRBD2 matching 7 bases. The DNA end is more similar to TRBJ2-7, so the J call may be wrong. The germline CDR1 and CDR2 sequences are GTSNPN and SVGIG (reference sequence). The CDR3 length is 12 residues. CDR3 in DNA: TGTGCCTGGACTAGCGGAAATTACGAGCAGTACTTC. The encoded protein is CAWTSGNYEQYF.

This clone showed up just a few times. This sequence joins TRBV10-3 and TRBJ2-5, with 11 bases matching TRBD2. V shed 7 bases, J shed 5 bases, and the junction held 18 bases outside the gene matches. The CDR3 consists of 18 residues. Germline V CDR1 and CDR2: ENHRY, SYGVKD. The CDR3 nucleotides are TGTGCCATCAATGGACCCATAGCGGGAGGGCCCGGTTTGGAGACCCAGTACTTC. This sequence encodes CAINGPIAGGPGLETQYF.

This chain links TRBV10-2 with TRBJ2-7; possibly TRBD1 for D (6 bases). CDR3 size: 13 residues. Germline loops: CDR1 WSHSY, CDR2 SAAADI. Trimming took 4 bases from V and 5 from J, leaving 12 bases between them. CDR3 sequence: CASSAYYRDEQYF. CDR3 nucleotides: TGCGCCAGCAGTGCCTATTACAGGGACGAGCAGTACTTC.

The genes are TRBV9 and TRBJ1-1; D is uncertain. Between the trimmed V and J ends, which lost 1 base and 8 bases, there was a span of 12 bases. The CDR3 extends over 13 amino acids. Germline V gene lookup returns CDR1 SGDLS and CDR2 YYNGEE. Here the CDR3 DNA reads TGTGCCAGCAGCGTATCTCCGGGGAGCGAAGCTTTCTTT. Protein product: CASSVSPGSEAFF.

The rearrangement joins TRBV30 to TRBJ1-2; possibly TRBD1 for D (5 bases). This CDR3 contains 13 residues. Germline values: CDR1 GTSNPN, CDR2 SVGIG (reference sequence). The germline V and J ends were trimmed by 4 bases and 8 bases, with 17 bases remaining between them. This CDR3 is CAWIVGGARGYTF. CDR3 DNA sequence: TGTGCCTGGATAGTCGGAGGGGCGCGGGGCTACACCTTC.

This chain joins TRBV18 and TRBJ2-7; 9 nucleotides match TRBD1. Germline CDR1 KGHSH, CDR2 LQKENI. Trimming took 1 base from V and 4 from J; bases not matched to a gene: 8. This CDR3 has 16 residues. The CDR3, as DNA: TGTGCCAGCTCACCACAGTACGGGACAGGGCTTTACGAGCAGTACTTC. Translated, it gives CASSPQYGTGLYEQYF.

The gene calls are TRBV9 and TRBJ1-1; 7 bases are a match to TRBD1. With V trimmed by 4 bases and J by 0 bases, 9 bases remained unmatched. Germline lookup yields CDR1 SGDLS and CDR2 YYNGEE. The CDR3 runs to 16 residues. DNA of the CDR3: TGTGCCAGCAGCCCCCAGGGGGGCCCCATGAACACTGAAGCTTTCTTT. It yields the protein CASSPQGGPMNTEAFF.

This chain links TRBV28 with TRBJ2-7; 8 bases fit TRBD2. The V gene end was trimmed by 2 bases and the J gene end by 3 bases; junction bases not matched to a gene: 12. CDR3 size: 17 residues. In germline, CDR1 is MDHEN, CDR2 SYDVKM. CDR3 DNA sequence: TGTGCCAGCAGTTTACCAGGGGCGTCGCTAGCGGGCTACGAGCAGTACTTC. Residues: CASSLPGASLAGYEQYF.

This rearrangement joins TRBV6-1 to TRBJ1-1; D not resolved. The CDR3 is made up of 13 amino acids. Germline loops: CDR1 MNHNS, CDR2 SASEGT. The V gene lost 6 bases and the J gene lost 8 bases, with 16 bases spanning the gap. The CDR3 loop is CASSAPGSEEAFF. The CDR3, as DNA: TGTGCCAGCAGCGCGCCGGGGTCCGAAGAAGCTTTCTTT.

This clone was found once. The rearrangement links TRBV13 to TRBJ1-1; 7 nucleotides align to TRBD1. V dropped 5 bases and J dropped 8; count of bases not matched to a gene: 5. CDR1 and CDR2 from the germline V gene are PRHDT and FYEKMQ (reference sequence). The CDR3 covers 12 residues. In DNA, the CDR3 is TGTGCCAGCAGCCAGAGCAGGGGGGAAGCTTTCTTT. The encoded protein is CASSQSRGEAFF.

Here the CDR3 DNA reads TGTGCCACCCAATTAACCGACAGCTACACCGGGGAGCTGTTTTTT. It encodes CATQLTDSYTGELFF. V gene TRBV6-5 combines with J gene TRBJ2-2, with D maybe TRBD1 (5 bases). V was pared by 10 bases and J by 3 bases, with 18 bases between. There are 15 residues in the CDR3. CDR1 and CDR2 (germline): MNHEY, SVGAGI.

The CDR3 DNA is TGTGCCAGTAGTATACAACAGGGGCAGGGAGAGACCCAGTACTTC. Amino acids: CASSIQQGQGETQYF. V gene TRBV19 combines with J gene TRBJ2-5; TRBD1 agrees at 7 bases. CDR1 and CDR2 (germline): LNHDA, SQIVND (reference sequence). This CDR3 spans 15 amino acids. The J segment lost 4 bases and the V segment lost 2 bases, leaving 7 bases of the junction unmatched.

This clone occurred once. The genes are TRBV7-2 and TRBJ1-1; D perhaps matches TRBD1 (5 bases). The CDR3 runs to 14 residues. Trimming removed 7 bases from V and 1 base from J, with 13 bases in between. CDR1 is SGHTA, CDR2 FQGNSA, per germline. The CDR3 loop reads CASTRPQGNTEAFF. Here the CDR3 DNA reads TGTGCCAGCACACGACCCCAGGGGAACACTGAAGCTTTCTTT. The full variable domain, rest sourced from reference TRBV7-2 and TRBJ1-1, is GAGVSQSPSNKVTEKGKDVELRCDPISGHTALYWYRQSLGQGLEFLIYFQGNSAPDKSGLPSDRFSAERTGGSVSTLTIQRTQQEDSAVYLCASTRPQGNTEAFFGQGTRLTVV.

The rearrangement links TRBV30 to TRBJ2-7, with TRBD2 identical over 8 bases. J was trimmed by 3 bases and V by 5 bases; bases with no gene match: 3. The germline gives CDR1 GTSNPN, CDR2 SVGIG (reference sequence). This CDR3 is built from 12 residues. This chain's CDR3 is CAWERGHYEQYF. In DNA form, the CDR3 reads TGTGCCTGGGAGCGGGGGCACTACGAGCAGTACTTC.

V is TRBV15 and J is TRBJ2-3, with D maybe TRBD1 (7 bases). The CDR3 has 19 amino acids. Trimming cost V 0 bases and J 5 bases, with 24 bases left between them. The germline V gene encodes CDR1 LNHNV and CDR2 YYDKDF (reference sequence). CDR3 DNA sequence: TGTGCCACCAGCAGAGACCCAGGGGGGATAGCGGAAGAGAGAGATACGCAGTATTTT. As protein: CATSRDPGGIAEERDTQYF.

The chain recombines TRBV5-4 with TRBJ2-7, with D perhaps TRBD1 (6 bases). The CDR3 sequence is 16 residues long. From germline, CDR1 is SGHNT and CDR2 YYREEE (reference sequence). With 2 bases removed from V and 3 bases from J, the gap between germline ends came to 18 bases. DNA of the CDR3: TGTGCCAGCAGCTTAGGCCAGGACAGCCCACTCTACGAGCAGTACTTC. Its translation: CASSLGQDSPLYEQYF. Drawing the rest from reference TRBV5-4 and TRBJ2-7, the complete variable domain is ETGVTQSPTHLIKTRGQQVTLRCSSQSGHNTVSWYQQALGQGPQFIFQYYREEENGRGNFPPRFSGLQFPNYSSELNVNALELDDSALYLCASSLGQDSPLYEQYFGPGTRLTVT.

The chain is built from TRBV7-2 and TRBJ2-7; TRBD1 is a possible D gene (6 bases). Trimming left V 4 bases short and J 3 bases short, with 13 bases between. The CDR3 runs to 14 residues. Germline values: CDR1 SGHTA, CDR2 FQGNSA. As DNA, the CDR3 is TGTGCCAGCAGCTACGTGGGGGCGATCTACGAGCAGTACTTC. Its translation is CASSYVGAIYEQYF.

The chain links TRBV25-1 to TRBJ1-2; D remains ambiguous. CDR3 length: 14 amino acids. Germline V gene lookup returns CDR1 MGHDK and CDR2 SYGVNS. V gave up 2 bases and J gave up 4 bases, with 11 bases separating them. The CDR3 DNA is TGTGCCAGCAGTGAAGAGTACCCGGGCTATGGCTACACCTTC. Its translation: CASSEEYPGYGYTF.

The table lists this clone with a count of one. The chain links TRBV28 to TRBJ1-1, with 7 bases lining up with TRBD1. V shed 5 bases, J shed 6 bases, and the junction held 12 bases outside the gene matches. This CDR3 has 15 amino acids. CDR1 and CDR2 (germline): MDHEN, SYDVKM. For the CDR3, the DNA is TGTGCCAGCAGTAGGACCCTAGGGGACAGCTCTGAAGCTTTCTTT. Its protein product is CASSRTLGDSSEAFF. The full variable domain, completed using reference TRBV28 and TRBJ1-1, is DVKVTQSSRYLVKRTGEKVFLECVQDMDHENMFWYRQDPGLGLRLIYFSYDVKMKEKGDIPEGYSVSREKKERFSLILESASTNQTSMYLCASSRTLGDSSEAFFGQGTRLTVV.

This chain uses TRBV5-6 with TRBJ2-7, with TRBD1 matching over 10 bases. The CDR3 covers 15 residues. The germline V gene has CDR1 SGHDT and CDR2 YYEEEE. J gave up 3 bases and V 4 bases, and 7 bases lay outside the gene matches. CDR3 DNA: TGTGCCAGCAGCCCAAGTCGGACAGGGGGCTACGAGCAGTACTTC. Amino acids: CASSPSRTGGYEQYF. Combining the CDR3 with reference TRBV5-6 and TRBJ2-7 gives the whole variable domain DAGVTQSPTHLIKTRGQQVTLRCSPKSGHDTVSWYQQALGQGPQFIFQYYEEEERQRGNFPDRFSGHQFPNYSSELNVNALLLGDSALYLCASSPSRTGGYEQYFGPGTRLTVT.

The chain combines TRBV4-1 with TRBJ1-5; perhaps TRBD1 as D (6 bases). Germline loops: CDR1 MGHRA, CDR2 YSYEKL. Trimming took off 3 bases at V and 4 bases at J, with 13 bases between the two ends. The CDR3 contains 15 residues. The CDR3: CASSQADSLNQPQHF. The CDR3 DNA reads as TGCGCCAGCAGCCAGGCGGACAGTTTAAATCAGCCCCAGCATTTT.